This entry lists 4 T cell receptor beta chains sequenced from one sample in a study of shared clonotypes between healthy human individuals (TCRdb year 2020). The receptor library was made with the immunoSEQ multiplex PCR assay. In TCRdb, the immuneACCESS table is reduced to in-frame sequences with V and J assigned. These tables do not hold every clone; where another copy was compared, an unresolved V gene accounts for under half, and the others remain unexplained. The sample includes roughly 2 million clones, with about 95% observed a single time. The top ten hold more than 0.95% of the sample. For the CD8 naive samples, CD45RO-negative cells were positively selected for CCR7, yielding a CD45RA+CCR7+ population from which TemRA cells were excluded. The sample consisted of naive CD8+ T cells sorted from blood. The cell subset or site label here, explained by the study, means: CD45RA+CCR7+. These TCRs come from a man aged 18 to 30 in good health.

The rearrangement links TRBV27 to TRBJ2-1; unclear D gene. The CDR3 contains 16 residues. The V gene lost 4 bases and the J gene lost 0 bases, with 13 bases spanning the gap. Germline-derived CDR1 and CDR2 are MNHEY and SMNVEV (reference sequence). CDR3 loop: CASSYIGVSSYNEQFF. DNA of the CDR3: TGTGCCAGCAGTTACATTGGGGTGAGCTCCTACAATGAGCAGTTCTTC.

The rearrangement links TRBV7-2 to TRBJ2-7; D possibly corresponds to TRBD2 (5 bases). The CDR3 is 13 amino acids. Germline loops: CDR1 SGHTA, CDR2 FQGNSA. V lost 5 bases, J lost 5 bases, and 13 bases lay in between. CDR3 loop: CASSPSRVHEQYF. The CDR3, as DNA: TGTGCCAGCAGCCCATCGCGGGTCCACGAGCAGTACTTC.

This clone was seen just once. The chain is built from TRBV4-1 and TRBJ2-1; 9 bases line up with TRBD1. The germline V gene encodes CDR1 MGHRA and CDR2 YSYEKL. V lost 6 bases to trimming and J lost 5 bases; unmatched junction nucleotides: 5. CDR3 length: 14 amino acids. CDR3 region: CASRRGTGHNEQFF. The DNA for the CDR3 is TGCGCCAGCAGACGGGGGACAGGGCACAATGAGCAGTTCTTC.

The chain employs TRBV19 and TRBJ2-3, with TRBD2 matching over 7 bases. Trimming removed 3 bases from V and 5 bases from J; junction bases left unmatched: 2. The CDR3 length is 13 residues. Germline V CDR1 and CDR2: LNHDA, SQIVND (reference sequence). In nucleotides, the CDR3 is TGTGCCAGTAGTATGGGGGGGGAAGATACGCAGTATTTT. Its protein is CASSMGGEDTQYF.